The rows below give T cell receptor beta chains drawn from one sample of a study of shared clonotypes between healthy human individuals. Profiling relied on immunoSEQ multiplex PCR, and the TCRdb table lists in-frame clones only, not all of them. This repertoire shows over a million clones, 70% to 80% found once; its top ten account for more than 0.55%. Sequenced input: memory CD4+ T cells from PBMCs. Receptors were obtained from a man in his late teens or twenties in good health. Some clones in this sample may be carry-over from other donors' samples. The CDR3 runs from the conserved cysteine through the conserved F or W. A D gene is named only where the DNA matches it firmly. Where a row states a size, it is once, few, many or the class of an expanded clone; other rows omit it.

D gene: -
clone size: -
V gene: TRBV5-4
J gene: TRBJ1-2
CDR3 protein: CASSLDTNYGYTF
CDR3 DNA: TGTGCCAGCAGCTTAGACACCAACTATGGCTACACCTTC

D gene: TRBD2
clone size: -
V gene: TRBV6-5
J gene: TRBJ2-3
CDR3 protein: CASSYFGRSTDTQYF
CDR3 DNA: TGTGCCAGCAGTTACTTCGGGAGGAGCACAGATACGCAGTATTTT

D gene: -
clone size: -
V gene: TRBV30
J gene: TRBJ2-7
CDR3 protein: CAWSVRGSHEQYF
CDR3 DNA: TGTGCCTGGAGTGTGCGAGGGTCGCACGAGCAGTACTTC

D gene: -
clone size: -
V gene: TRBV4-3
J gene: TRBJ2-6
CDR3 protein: CASRGPGANVLTF
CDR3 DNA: TGCGCCAGCAGGGGGCCTGGGGCCAACGTCCTGACTTTC

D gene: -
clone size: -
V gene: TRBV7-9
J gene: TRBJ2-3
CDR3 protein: CASSLLGGRPSTDTQYF
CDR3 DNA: TGTGCCAGCAGCTTACTGGGCGGGCGTCCTAGCACAGATACGCAGTATTTT

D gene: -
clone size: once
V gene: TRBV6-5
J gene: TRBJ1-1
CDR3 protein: CASSPTGIFTEAFF
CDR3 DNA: TGTGCCAGCAGCCCAACAGGGATCTTCACTGAAGCTTTCTTT

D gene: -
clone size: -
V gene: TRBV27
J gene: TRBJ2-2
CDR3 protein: CASSLDRYTGELFF
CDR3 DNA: TGTGCCAGCAGTTTGGACAGATACACCGGGGAGCTGTTTTTT

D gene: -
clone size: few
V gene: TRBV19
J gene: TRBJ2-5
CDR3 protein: CASSNWGARETQYF
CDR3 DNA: TGTGCCAGTAGTAATTGGGGGGCAAGGGAGACCCAGTACTTC

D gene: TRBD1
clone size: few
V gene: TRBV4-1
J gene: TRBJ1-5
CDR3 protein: CASSLTGGSNQPQHF
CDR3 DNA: TGCGCCAGCAGTCTTACAGGGGGAAGCAATCAGCCCCAGCATTTT

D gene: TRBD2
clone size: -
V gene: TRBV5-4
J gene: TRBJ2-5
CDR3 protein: CASSLPASGSLETQYF
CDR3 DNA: TGTGCCAGCAGCTTGCCGGCTAGCGGGAGCCTGGAGACCCAGTACTTC

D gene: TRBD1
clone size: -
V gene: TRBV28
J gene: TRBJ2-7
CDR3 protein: CASWGQGNSYEQYF
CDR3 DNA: TGTGCCAGCTGGGGACAGGGAAACTCCTACGAGCAGTACTTC

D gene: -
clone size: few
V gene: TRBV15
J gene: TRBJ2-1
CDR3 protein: CATSRDRDWFYNEQFF
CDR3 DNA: TGTGCCACCAGCAGAGATAGGGACTGGTTCTACAATGAGCAGTTCTTC

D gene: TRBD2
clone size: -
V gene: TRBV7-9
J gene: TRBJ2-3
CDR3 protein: CASSPLTSETDTQYF
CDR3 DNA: TGTGCCAGCAGCCCTCTAACTAGCGAAACAGATACGCAGTATTTT

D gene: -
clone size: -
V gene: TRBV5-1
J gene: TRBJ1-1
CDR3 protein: CASRSPWNTEAFF
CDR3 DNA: TGCGCCAGCAGGTCCCCCTGGAACACTGAAGCTTTCTTT

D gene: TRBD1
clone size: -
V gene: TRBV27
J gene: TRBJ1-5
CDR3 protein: CASRDREGQPQHF
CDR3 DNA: TGTGCCAGCAGGGACAGGGAGGGTCAGCCCCAGCATTTT